This T cell receptor beta chain was recovered during a study of CD8 T cells in ankylosing spondylitis. TCRdb used MiXCR to reprocess the 5' RACE reads, holding one entry per CDR3 protein. The sample has fewer than 200,000 distinct CDR3 sequences; 15% to 20% are singletons. There are 13 residues in the CDR3. V gave up 2 bases and J gave up 3 bases, with 7 bases separating them. This clonotype came up once. Just one base apart from a much larger clone, this may be a read error. V usage is TRBV12-3 or TRBV12-4 and J usage is TRBJ2-5; no clear D. Sample: blood, either unsorted or a sorted T cell fraction (not recorded which). This clonotype was sampled from a male donor with ankylosing spondylitis or in good health (not recorded which). The CDR3 nucleotides read TGTGCCAGCAGTTTAAGTTGTGAAGAGACCCAGTACTTC. The encoded protein is CASSLSCEETQYF.